A selection of T cell receptor beta chains follows, all from one sample in a study of blood T cell repertoires in COVID-19. Generated by immunoSEQ multiplex PCR, the TCRdb table keeps only in-frame clones and is missing some. The table lists some 150,000 clones, about 83% of them singletons. The sequenced material came from peripheral blood. These receptors were collected from a man in his forties who had recovered from COVID-19. Each CDR3 is given with its conserved first and last residue.

v_call: TRBV18
cdr3_aa: CASSGQGRDQPQHF

v_call: TRBV4-3
cdr3_aa: CASSQRTGQSGELFF

v_call: TRBV3-1/TRBV3-2
cdr3_aa: CASTLTGGNEKLFF

v_call: TRBV7-6
cdr3_aa: CASSLAGGSTDTQYF

v_call: TRBV11-2
cdr3_aa: CASSPGDPSNQPQHF

v_call: TRBV12-3/TRBV12-4
cdr3_aa: CASSTYEQYF

v_call: TRBV19
cdr3_aa: CASSIGAGERYNSPLHF

v_call: TRBV3-1/TRBV3-2
cdr3_aa: CASSPGVGTNYGYTF

v_call: TRBV20-1
cdr3_aa: CSASSPRTAFF

v_call: TRBV3-1/TRBV3-2
cdr3_aa: CASSQEQVGSNTGELFF

v_call: TRBV6-2/TRBV6-3
cdr3_aa: CASSGDRVNTDTQYF

v_call: TRBV5-4
cdr3_aa: CASSLGTSNYGYTF

v_call: TRBV12-3/TRBV12-4
cdr3_aa: CASSPAGLETQYF

v_call: TRBV10-3
cdr3_aa: CAISDSIQGQPQHF

v_call: TRBV10-3
cdr3_aa: CAIGTGLRGSSYNEQFF

v_call: TRBV5-4
cdr3_aa: CASSPGTGEHYGYTF

v_call: TRBV28
cdr3_aa: CASSDRTGELFF